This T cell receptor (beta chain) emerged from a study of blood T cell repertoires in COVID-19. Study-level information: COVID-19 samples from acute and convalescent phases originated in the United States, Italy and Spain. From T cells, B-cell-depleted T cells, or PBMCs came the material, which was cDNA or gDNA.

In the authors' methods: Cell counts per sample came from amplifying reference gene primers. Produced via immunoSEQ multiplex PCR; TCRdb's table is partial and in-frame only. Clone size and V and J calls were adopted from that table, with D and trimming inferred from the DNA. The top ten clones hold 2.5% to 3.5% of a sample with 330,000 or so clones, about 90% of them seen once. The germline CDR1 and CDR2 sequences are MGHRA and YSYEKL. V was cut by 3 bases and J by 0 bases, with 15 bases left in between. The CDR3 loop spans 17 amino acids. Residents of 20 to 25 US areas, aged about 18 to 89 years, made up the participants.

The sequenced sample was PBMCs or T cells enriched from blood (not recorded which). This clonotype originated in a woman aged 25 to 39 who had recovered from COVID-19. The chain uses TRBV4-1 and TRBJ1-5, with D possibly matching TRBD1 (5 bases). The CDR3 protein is CASSHYSDSNSNQPQHF. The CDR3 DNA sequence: TGCGCCAGCAGCCATTACTCTGACAGCAATAGCAATCAGCCCCAGCATTTT.